This TCR beta chain came from a study of T cell repertoires in cytomegalovirus infection. The wider study: The public TCR beta signatures pointed to both CMV infection and matching HLA type.

Using its own MiXCR run on the reads, TCRdb lists one record per CDR3 protein. This table has a few hundred thousand distinct CDR3 sequences, less than 30% appearing once. For this clonotype: The antigen is undetermined.

Per germline, CDR1 SEHNR and CDR2 FQNEAQ (reference sequence). The V segment lost 2 bases and the J segment 1 base; nucleotides outside the gene matches: 3. This CDR3 region has 17 residues. Study-wide points: Dominating the ex vivo response were HLA-C-restricted CMV-specific TCR beta clonotypes. Totalled public TCR beta family frequency picked out people who carried CMV plus the relevant HLA.

The chain recombines TRBV7-9 with TRBJ2-2, with 11 bases that match TRBD2. This sequence originates from a human donor in good health (CMV status not recorded). Some clones in this sample may be carry-over from other donors' samples. The material sequenced was PBMCs. The CDR3 loop is CASSLTSGSGNTGELFF. In DNA, the CDR3 is TGTGCCAGCAGCTTAACTAGCGGGAGCGGGAACACCGGGGAGCTGTTTTTT. Combining the CDR3 with reference TRBV7-9 and TRBJ2-2 gives the whole variable domain DTGVSQNPRHKITKRGQNVTFRCDPISEHNRLYWYRQTLGQGPEFLTYFQNEAQLEKSRLLSDRFSAERPKGSFSTLEIQRTEQGDSAMYLCASSLTSGSGNTGELFFGEGSRLTVL.